This T cell receptor (beta chain) was documented in a study of T-cell memory formation after mild COVID-19. Across the whole study: TCR clusters were mostly donor specific.

The table lists this clonotype with a few counts. Antigen unknown. Study conclusions and caveats: For contracting clones, CD4+ ones sat mainly in CM and EM, CD8+ in EMRA. Pre-infection memory already had some responding clones, implying cross-reactive memory joined.

One entry per CDR3 protein results from TCRdb running MiXCR on the 5' RACE reads. The sample consists of more than 400,000 distinct CDR3 sequences, around a sixth of them appearing once. Sequencing was carried out using PBMCs or a T cell subset sorted from them (not recorded which). The sequence derives from an adult woman who had mild COVID-19 (a few samples of this study predate the infection). Cell type and time point are not known.

DNA for the CDR3: TGTGCCAGCAGCCCGGACAGGGTAAGGTACTACGAGCAGTACTTC. Amino acids: CASSPDRVRYYEQYF. V usage is TRBV27 and J usage is TRBJ2-7; 8 bases are shared with TRBD1. CDR1 is MNHEY and CDR2 is SMNVEV in the germline V gene (reference sequence). The CDR3 has 15 amino acids. V lost 6 bases, J lost 3 bases, and 10 bases stayed unmatched.